This record concerns one T cell receptor beta chain sequence. The data were taken from a study of blood T cell repertoires in COVID-19. Study summary: The study drew acute and convalescent COVID-19 samples from the United States, Italy and Spain. T cells, B-cell-depleted T cells, or PBMCs provided the cDNA or gDNA that served as material.

The CDR3 runs 15 residues. V was cut by 5 bases and J by 1 base, with 12 bases left in between. Germline lookup yields CDR1 SNHLY and CDR2 FYNNEI. Authors' data handling: Amplification from reference gene primers served as the basis for estimated nucleated cell counts. Method: immunoSEQ multiplex PCR; TCRdb's copy keeps in-frame clones and lacks some. The V and J calls and clone size are taken from that table; D and trimming were inferred from the DNA. Of 380,000 or so clones listed, around 89% are singletons. This TCR was sampled from a man aged 40-49 years with acute or convalescent COVID-19. The V gene is TRBV2, the J gene TRBJ1-5; D call uncertain. Sequenced: peripheral blood. CDR3 region: CASSLERQSNQPQHF. The CDR3 DNA follows: TGTGCCAGCAGTCTCGAACGTCAGAGCAATCAGCCCCAGCATTTT.